This T cell receptor beta chain was recorded in a study of cytomegalovirus exposure and HLA in healthy donors. Vbeta (60) and Jbeta (13) primers were used in the PCR. The table came from immunoSEQ multiplex PCR; TCRdb's copy has only in-frame clones and leaves some out. The sample consists of 170,000 or so clones, approximately 85% of them appearing once. The receptor was isolated from a girl between 10 and 17 years old in good health and CMV-seropositive. Sample: PBMCs.

Written as DNA, the CDR3 is TGTGCCAGCAGTGCCAGGGCAGGATTTTATAGCAATCAGCCCCAGCATTTT. It encodes CASSARAGFYSNQPQHF. V gene TRBV6-1 combines with J gene TRBJ1-5; possibly TRBD1 for D (5 bases). The V gene's germline CDR1 is MNHNS and CDR2 SASEGT. V shed 4 bases and J shed 0 bases, with 16 bases lying between them. The CDR3 runs 17 residues.